This T cell receptor beta chain was retrieved from a study of T cells after yellow fever vaccination. Study-level results: Faster peaking, at day 5 versus 15, marked a secondary response that was weaker. Reappearance after the booster was observed for most primary-vaccination clones (about 96% CD4, almost 90% CD8).

TCRdb recomputed calls from the 5' RACE reads with MiXCR, one row per CDR3 protein. Of approximately 510,000 distinct CDR3 sequences in the sample, 21% were seen once. This clonotype showed up just a few times. Its antigen remains unidentified. The clonotype originates from a man aged 18-30 years who received the YFV17D yellow fever vaccine. Source: PBMCs, taken roughly 20 days after the first yellow fever vaccination.

This CDR3 reads CASSTGLASPDTQYF. CDR3 nucleotide sequence: TGCGCCAGCAGCACGGGACTAGCCTCCCCAGATACGCAGTATTTT. V gene TRBV5-1 combines with J gene TRBJ2-3; 9 bases map to TRBD2. The V gene end was trimmed by 4 bases and the J gene end by 4 bases; junction bases not matched to a gene: 7. The CDR3 consists of 15 residues. Germline V gene sequence: CDR1 SGHRS, CDR2 YFSETQ. The full variable domain, completed using reference TRBV5-1 and TRBJ2-3, is KAGVTQTPRYLIKTRGQQVTLSCSPISGHRSVSWYQQTPGQGLQFLFEYFSETQRNKGNFPGRFSGRQFSNSRSEMNVSTLELGDSALYLCASSTGLASPDTQYFGPGTRLTVL.